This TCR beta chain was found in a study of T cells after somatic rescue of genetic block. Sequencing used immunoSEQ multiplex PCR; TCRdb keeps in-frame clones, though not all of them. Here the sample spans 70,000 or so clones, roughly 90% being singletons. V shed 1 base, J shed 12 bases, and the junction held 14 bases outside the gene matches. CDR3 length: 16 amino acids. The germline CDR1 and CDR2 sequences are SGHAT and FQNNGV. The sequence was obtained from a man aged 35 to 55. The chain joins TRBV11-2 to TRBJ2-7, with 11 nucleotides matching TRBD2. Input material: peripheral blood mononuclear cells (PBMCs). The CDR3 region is CASSLVRGAASGRPYF. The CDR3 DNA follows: TGTGCCAGCAGCTTAGTGAGGGGGGCAGCTAGCGGGAGGCCGTACTTC.